Listed below are T cell receptor beta chains from one sample, sequenced in a study of vaccination effects on CD4 cells after COVID-19. Generated by immunoSEQ multiplex PCR, the TCRdb table keeps only in-frame clones and is missing some. The sample shows roughly 59,000 clones, approximately 78% of them seen only once. Their target antigens are unknown. The sequenced sample was CD4+ T cells from PBMCs cultured with HCoV-OC43 spike peptides, obtained after COVID-19 vaccination. The receptor source for this set is a human donor who received a COVID-19 vaccine. The CDR3 runs from the conserved cysteine through the conserved F or W. A D gene is named only where the DNA matches it firmly. Not all rows give a size; the values are once, few, many and, for expanded clones, a class.

cdr3_length	j_call	v_call	d_call	clone_size	cdr3_aa	cdr3_nt
15	TRBJ2-3	TRBV2	TRBD2	once	CASRASGPRTDTQYF	TGTGCCAGCAGGGCTAGCGGTCCACGCACAGATACGCAGTATTTT
13	TRBJ1-3	TRBV11-2	NA	NA	CASSFPSRDTIYF	TGTGCCAGCAGCTTCCCGTCTCGGGACACCATATATTTT
13	TRBJ1-3	TRBV28	NA	NA	CASTTGLGNTIYF	TGTGCCAGCACAACAGGGCTGGGAAACACCATATATTTT
18	TRBJ2-2	TRBV2	NA	once	CASSDPTGPRANTGELFF	TGTGCCAGCAGTGACCCCACAGGGCCCAGAGCGAACACCGGGGAGCTGTTTTTT
14	TRBJ1-2	TRBV2	NA	NA	CASRYGGLNYGYTF	TGTGCCAGCAGGTACGGGGGTCTCAACTATGGCTACACCTTC
16	TRBJ2-3	TRBV5-1	TRBD1	NA	CASSLAGQGSADTQYF	TGCGCCAGCAGCTTGGCCGGACAGGGAAGCGCAGATACGCAGTATTTT
14	TRBJ2-3	TRBV4-1	NA	NA	CASSLRLSTDTQYF	TGCGCCAGCAGCTTGAGGCTTAGCACAGATACGCAGTATTTT
13	TRBJ1-2	TRBV24-1	NA	NA	CATSDSGVSGYTF	TGTGCCACCAGTGATTCGGGGGTATCGGGCTACACCTTC
15	TRBJ2-4	TRBV27	TRBD2	once	CASSPRGGPKNIQYF	TGTGCCAGCAGTCCCCGCGGGGGACCCAAAAACATTCAGTACTTC
16	TRBJ2-3	TRBV6-5	TRBD1	NA	CASSYRRGSSTDTQYF	TGTGCCAGCAGTTACCGCAGGGGGTCTAGCACAGATACGCAGTATTTT
14	TRBJ1-6	TRBV7-2	NA	NA	CASSLDVGYSPLHF	TGTGCCAGCAGCTTAGATGTGGGGTATTCACCCCTCCACTTT
14	TRBJ1-1	TRBV5-8	NA	NA	CASHRSLVRTEAFF	TGTGCCAGCCATCGGTCCCTAGTGAGAACTGAAGCTTTCTTT
17	TRBJ2-4	TRBV5-1	TRBD1	NA	CASSLEGTGVSKNIQYF	TGCGCCAGCAGCTTGGAGGGGACAGGGGTGTCCAAAAACATTCAGTACTTC
15	TRBJ1-3	TRBV20-1	NA	NA	CSASTGAEAGNTIYF	TGCAGTGCTAGTACGGGGGCTGAAGCTGGAAACACCATATATTTT
17	TRBJ1-3	TRBV4-2	NA	few	CASSQTLTGVSGNTIYF	TGTGCCAGCAGCCAAACCCTCACAGGAGTCTCTGGAAACACCATATATTTT
13	TRBJ1-3	TRBV12-3/TRBV12-4	NA	once	CANRRGTGNTIYF	TGTGCCAACCGACGGGGTACCGGAAACACCATATATTTT
14	TRBJ1-2	TRBV2	TRBD1	NA	CASTKGQLNYGYTF	TGTGCCAGCACCAAGGGACAGCTTAACTATGGCTACACCTTC
14	TRBJ1-1	TRBV18	NA	NA	CASSPWADDTEAFF	TGTGCCAGCTCACCATGGGCAGACGACACTGAAGCTTTCTTT
14	TRBJ1-5	TRBV19	NA	NA	CASSPRAPVQPQHF	TGTGCCAGTAGTCCCCGGGCCCCCGTACAGCCCCAGCATTTT
15	TRBJ1-2	TRBV7-2	NA	NA	CASSLTRWGTYGYTF	TGTGCCAGCAGCTTAACAAGATGGGGAACCTATGGCTACACCTTC
12	TRBJ2-5	TRBV25-1	NA	NA	CASSTPQETQYF	TGTGCCAGCAGTACGCCCCAAGAGACCCAGTACTTC
14	TRBJ2-6	TRBV9	NA	NA	CASSPTNGANVLTF	TGTGCCAGCAGCCCTACTAATGGGGCCAACGTCCTGACTTTC
15	TRBJ1-5	TRBV4-2	NA	NA	CASSQEAGRYQPQHF	TGTGCCAGCAGCCAAGAGGCAGGTCGTTATCAGCCCCAGCATTTT
17	TRBJ2-2	TRBV5-1	TRBD1	NA	CASSFQTGGAGTGELFF	TGCGCCAGCAGCTTCCAGACAGGGGGCGCAGGCACCGGGGAGCTGTTTTTT
14	TRBJ1-6	TRBV6-5	TRBD1	once	CASRGTGGNSPLHF	TGTGCCAGCAGGGGGACAGGGGGGAATTCACCCCTCCACTTT
14	TRBJ2-1	TRBV5-1	NA	NA	CASSLANVAIEQFF	TGCGCCAGCAGCTTGGCCAACGTGGCTATCGAGCAGTTCTTC
14	TRBJ1-1	TRBV19	NA	NA	CASSIGQAHPEAFF	TGTGCCAGTAGTATAGGGCAGGCCCATCCCGAAGCTTTCTTT
16	TRBJ1-6	TRBV19	TRBD1	NA	CASRRQGLSYNSPLHF	TGTGCCAGTAGGCGACAGGGCCTCTCCTATAATTCACCCCTCCACTTT
16	TRBJ1-5	TRBV15	TRBD1	NA	CATSSGGTGGNWPQHF	TGTGCCACCAGCAGTGGTGGGACAGGGGGCAATTGGCCCCAGCATTTT
14	TRBJ1-3	TRBV6-1	NA	NA	CASSDGGSGNTIYF	TGTGCCAGCAGTGATGGGGGTTCTGGAAACACCATATATTTT
13	TRBJ1-5	TRBV19	NA	NA	CASSTAPFLPQHF	TGTGCCAGTAGTACCGCCCCCTTTCTGCCCCAGCATTTT
14	TRBJ1-1	TRBV19	TRBD1	NA	CASSLDRRGTEAFF	TGTGCCAGTAGCCTGGACAGGAGGGGCACTGAAGCTTTCTTT
15	TRBJ1-4	TRBV7-9	NA	NA	CASSIKTGSYEKLFF	TGTGCCAGCAGCATCAAGACAGGCAGTTATGAAAAACTGTTTTTT
15	TRBJ2-2	TRBV7-8	NA	NA	CASSLRGAHTGELFF	TGTGCCAGCAGCTTACGCGGGGCGCACACCGGGGAGCTGTTTTTT
16	TRBJ2-2	TRBV5-1	NA	NA	CASSLELVGNTGELFF	TGCGCCAGCAGCTTGGAACTGGTAGGGAACACCGGGGAGCTGTTTTTT
12	TRBJ1-1	TRBV6-2/TRBV6-3	NA	NA	CASSEGWTEAFF	TGTGCCAGCAGTGAGGGGTGGACTGAAGCTTTCTTT
15	TRBJ1-2	TRBV3-1/TRBV3-2	TRBD1	NA	CASSRLSDRRRGYTF	TGTGCCAGCAGCCGGCTGTCGGACAGGCGTCGTGGCTACACCTTC
15	TRBJ1-2	TRBV24-1	NA	NA	CATLVLNRVLDGYTF	TGTGCCACCCTGGTCTTGAATAGGGTTCTTGATGGCTACACCTTC